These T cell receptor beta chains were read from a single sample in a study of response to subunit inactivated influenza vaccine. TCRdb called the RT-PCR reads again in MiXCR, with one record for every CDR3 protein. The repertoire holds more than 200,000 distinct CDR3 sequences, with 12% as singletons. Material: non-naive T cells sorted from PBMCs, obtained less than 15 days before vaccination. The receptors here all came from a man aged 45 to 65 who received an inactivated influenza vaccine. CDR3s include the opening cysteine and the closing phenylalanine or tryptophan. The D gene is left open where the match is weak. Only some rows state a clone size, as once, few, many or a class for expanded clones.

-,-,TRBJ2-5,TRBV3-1,TGTGCCAGCAGCCAAGAGGGCGGGGTCGAGACCCAGTACTTC,CASSQEGGVETQYF
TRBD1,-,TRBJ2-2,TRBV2,TGTGCCAGCAGTAGACAGGGATCGAACACCGGGGAGCTGTTTTTT,CASSRQGSNTGELFF
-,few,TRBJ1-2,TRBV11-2,TGTGCCAGCAGCTTAGGACAGGTTCTTGGCTACACCTTC,CASSLGQVLGYTF
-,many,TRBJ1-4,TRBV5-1,TGCGCCAGCAGCCGCAACTCCGCCACTAATGAAAAACTGTTTTTT,CASSRNSATNEKLFF
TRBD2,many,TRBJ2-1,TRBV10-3,TGTGCCATCAGTGAAGGTTGGAGCGGGAGGAGCAATGAGCAGTTCTTC,CAISEGWSGRSNEQFF
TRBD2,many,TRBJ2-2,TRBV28,TGTGCCAGCTCGGGGGGGCCCATGAACACCGGGGAGCTGTTTTTT,CASSGGPMNTGELFF
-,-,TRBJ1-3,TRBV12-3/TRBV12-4,TGTGCCAGCAGTACTCCGGGACGGCAGCTCTCTGGAAACACCATATATTTT,CASSTPGRQLSGNTIYF
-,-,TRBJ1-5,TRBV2,TGTGCCAGCACTGCGGGGGCGACTCAGCCCCAGCATTTT,CASTAGATQPQHF
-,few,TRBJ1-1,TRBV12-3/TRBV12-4,TGTGCCAGCAGTTTACGGGCGAGGGCTTTCTTT,CASSLRARAFF
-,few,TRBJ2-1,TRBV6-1,TGTGCCAGCGGTCGTGTCCGTCCGACTAGATTCAATGAGCAGTTCTTC,CASGRVRPTRFNEQFF
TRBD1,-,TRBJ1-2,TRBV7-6,TGTGCCAGCAGCTTAGCGACAGGGGAAGGCTACACCTTC,CASSLATGEGYTF
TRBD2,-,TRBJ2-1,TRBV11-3,TGTGCCAGCAGCTTAGAGCCAGGGAGAGCGGGATACGAGCAGTTCTTC,CASSLEPGRAGYEQFF
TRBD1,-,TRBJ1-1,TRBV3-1,TGTGCCAGCAGCCAACCACTGACAGGGGGGAACACTGAAGCTTTCTTT,CASSQPLTGGNTEAFF
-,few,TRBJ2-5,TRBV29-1,TGCAGCGTTGGGGCCGGGACATTGGACCAGACCCAGTACTTC,CSVGAGTLDQTQYF
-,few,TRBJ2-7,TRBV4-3,TGCGCCAGCAGCCAAAGGGCAGGAGGAGCCTACGAGCAGTACTTC,CASSQRAGGAYEQYF
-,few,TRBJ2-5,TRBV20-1,TGCAGTGCCCAGAGCAGCGGGGAGACCCAGTACTTC,CSAQSSGETQYF
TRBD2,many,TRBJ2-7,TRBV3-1,TGTGCCAGCAGCCAACGCTTAGCGGGAGGCGAGCAGTACTTC,CASSQRLAGGEQYF
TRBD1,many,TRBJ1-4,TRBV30,TGTGCCTCCAACAGGGACAGGAATGAAAAACTGTTTTTT,CASNRDRNEKLFF
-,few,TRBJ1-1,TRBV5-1,TGCGCCAGCAGCTCGGGACGGTCGAACACTGAAGCTTTCTTT,CASSSGRSNTEAFF
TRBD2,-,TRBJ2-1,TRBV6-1,TGTGCCAGCAGTCCGTTTACGACTAGCACATACAATGAGCAGTTCTTC,CASSPFTTSTYNEQFF
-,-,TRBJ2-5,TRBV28,TGTGCCAGCAGTCCGCTTACAGGTTTCCAAGAGACCCAGTACTTC,CASSPLTGFQETQYF
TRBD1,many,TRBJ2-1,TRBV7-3,TGTGCCAGCAGCTTAAGTCCACAGGGGACAACCTACAATGAGCAGTTCTTC,CASSLSPQGTTYNEQFF
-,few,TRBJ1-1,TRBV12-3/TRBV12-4,TGTGCCAGCAGACTGGACGGGGCGAACACTGAAGCTTTCTTT,CASRLDGANTEAFF
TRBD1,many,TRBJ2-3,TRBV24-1,TGTGCCATCCGGGACAGGGCCACAGATACGCAGTATTTT,CAIRDRATDTQYF
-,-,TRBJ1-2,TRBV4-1,TGCGCCAGCAGCCATGACAGCGGACAGCCCTCTGGCTACACCTTC,CASSHDSGQPSGYTF
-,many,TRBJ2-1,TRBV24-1,TGTGCCACCAGTGACAAGAGCGGGTGGGGTGGTGAGCAGTTCTTC,CATSDKSGWGGEQFF
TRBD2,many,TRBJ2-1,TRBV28,TGTGCCAGTCGGGGGCTAGCGGGAGACTTCTTC,CASRGLAGDFF
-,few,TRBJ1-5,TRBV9,TGTGCCAGCAGCGTAGGAGGGCTTAATCAGCCCCAGCATTTT,CASSVGGLNQPQHF
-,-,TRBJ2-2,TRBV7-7,TGTGCCAGCAGCTTAGGGGACACCTACACCGGGGAGCTGTTTTTT,CASSLGDTYTGELFF
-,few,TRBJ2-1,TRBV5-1,TGCGCCAGCAGCTTCCCGGGACGCCCGGAGCAGTTCTTC,CASSFPGRPEQFF
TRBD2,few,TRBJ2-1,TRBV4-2,TGTGCCAGCAGCCAAGCCGTGGGGCGGGGGGCTGCGGATGAGCAGTTCTTC,CASSQAVGRGAADEQFF
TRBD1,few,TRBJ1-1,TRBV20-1,TGCAGTGCTAGAGGCCCGAGGACAGGGTTGAACACTGAAGCTTTCTTT,CSARGPRTGLNTEAFF
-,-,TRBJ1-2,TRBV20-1,TGCAGTGCTAGTGGGGCAGGGATCGGCGTTAACCATGGCTACACCTTC,CSASGAGIGVNHGYTF
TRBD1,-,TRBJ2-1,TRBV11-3,TGTGCCAGCAGCTTAGATACCGGACAGGGGTCCTACAATGAGCAGTTCTTC,CASSLDTGQGSYNEQFF
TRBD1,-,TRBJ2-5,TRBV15,TGTGCCACCAGCAGAGGGGACAGGGGCTACCAAGAGACCCAGTACTTC,CATSRGDRGYQETQYF
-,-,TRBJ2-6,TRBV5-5,TGTGCCAGCAGCTTGGGGACACAGGGCTTCGGGGCCAACGTCCTGACTTTC,CASSLGTQGFGANVLTF
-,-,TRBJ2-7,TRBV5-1,TGCGCCAGCAGCTTGGATGGAGGGACTCGTTCCGAGCAGTACTTC,CASSLDGGTRSEQYF
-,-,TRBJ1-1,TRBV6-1,TGTGCCAGCAGTGAGGTAGTTCTGAACACTGAAGCTTTCTTT,CASSEVVLNTEAFF
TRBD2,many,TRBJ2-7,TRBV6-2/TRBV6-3,TGTGCCAGCAGTAAACTAGCGGGAGTTCTTGAGCAGTACTTC,CASSKLAGVLEQYF
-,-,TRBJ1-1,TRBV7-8,TGTGCCAGCAGCTTAATTGATTTGGGCCTTAACACTGAAGCTTTCTTT,CASSLIDLGLNTEAFF
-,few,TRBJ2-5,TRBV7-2,TGTGCCAGCAGCTGGGGAACAGGGGGGGAAGAGACCCAGTACTTC,CASSWGTGGEETQYF
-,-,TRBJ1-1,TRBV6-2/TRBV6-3,TGTGCCAGCAGTTACGGGCGGACGGGAGGGACTGAAGCTTTCTTT,CASSYGRTGGTEAFF
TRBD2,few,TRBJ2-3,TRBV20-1,TGCAGTGCTAGAGATCATTCTAGCGGGGGTCGCACAGATACGCAGTATTTT,CSARDHSSGGRTDTQYF
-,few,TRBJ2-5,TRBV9,TGTGCCAGCAGCCGAAAGAACGGGTTTCAAGAGACCCAGTACTTC,CASSRKNGFQETQYF
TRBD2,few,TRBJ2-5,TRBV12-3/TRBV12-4,TGTGCCAGCAGTTTAGGCGGGAGACCCGAGACCCAGTACTTC,CASSLGGRPETQYF
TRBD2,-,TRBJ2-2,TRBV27,TGTGCCAGCAAGAAGGGACTAGCGGGGGATGGGGAGCTGTTTTTT,CASKKGLAGDGELFF
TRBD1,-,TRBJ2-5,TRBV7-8,TGTGCCAGCAGCTTAGAAAGACAGGGGAGAGGGACCCAGTACTTC,CASSLERQGRGTQYF
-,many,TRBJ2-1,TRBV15,TGTGCCACCAGCACGACAAATACCTACAGGGGGGGAACGCAGTTCTTC,CATSTTNTYRGGTQFF
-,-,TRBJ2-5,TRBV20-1,TGCAGTGCTAGAGTTACCGCGGGGTCGGAGACCCAGTACTTC,CSARVTAGSETQYF
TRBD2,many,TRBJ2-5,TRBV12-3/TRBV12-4,TGTGCCAGCAGTTTGAGACTAGCGGGGTTGGGGACCCAGTACTTC,CASSLRLAGLGTQYF
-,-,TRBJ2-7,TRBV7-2,TGTGCCAGCAGCGACAGCCCTCGCGGGACGTACGAGCAGTACTTC,CASSDSPRGTYEQYF
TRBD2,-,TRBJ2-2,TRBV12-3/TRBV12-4,TGTGCCAGCAGTCGGGGGGGGGGTGGCACCGGGGAGCTGTTTTTT,CASSRGGGGTGELFF
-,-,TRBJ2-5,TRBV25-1,TGTGCCAGCAGTGACCGTCGATTCAGACTCCAAGAGACCCAGTACTTC,CASSDRRFRLQETQYF